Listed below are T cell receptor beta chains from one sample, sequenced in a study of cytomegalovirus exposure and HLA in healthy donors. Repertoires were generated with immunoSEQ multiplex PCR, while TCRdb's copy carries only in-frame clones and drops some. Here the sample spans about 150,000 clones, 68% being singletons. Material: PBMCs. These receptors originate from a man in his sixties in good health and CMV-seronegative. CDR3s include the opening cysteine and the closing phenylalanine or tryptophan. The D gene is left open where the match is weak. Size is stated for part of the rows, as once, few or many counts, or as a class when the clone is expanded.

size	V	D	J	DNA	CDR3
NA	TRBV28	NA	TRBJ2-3	TGTGCCAGCAGTTCGCCGGGACTGGGTCGCACAGATACGCAGTATTTT	CASSSPGLGRTDTQYF
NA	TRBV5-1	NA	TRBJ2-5	TGCGCCAGCACCCCGGGACTCCCCCAAGAGACCCAGTACTTC	CASTPGLPQETQYF
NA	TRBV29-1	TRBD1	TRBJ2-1	TGCAGCATTGGACAGGGTAGCTCCTACAATGAGCAGTTCTTC	CSIGQGSSYNEQFF
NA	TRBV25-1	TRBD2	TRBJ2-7	TGTGCCAGCAGTGGTCGACTAGCTTCCTACGAGCAGTACTTC	CASSGRLASYEQYF
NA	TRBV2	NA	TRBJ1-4	TGTGCCAGCAGTGCCCAAACTGCCGTGGGAGGTGTACTGTTTTTT	CASSAQTAVGGVLFF
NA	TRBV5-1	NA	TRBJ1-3	TGCGCCAGCAGCTTGGGCGCCACCATATATTTT	CASSLGATIYF
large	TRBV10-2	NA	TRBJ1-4	TGCGCCAGCCGGGCCGACAGTTCGAATGAAAAACTGTTTTTT	CASRADSSNEKLFF
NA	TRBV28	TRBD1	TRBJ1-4	TGTGCCGTAACAGGGGGCGTTGATGAAAAACTGTTTTTT	CAVTGGVDEKLFF
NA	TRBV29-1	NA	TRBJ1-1	TGCAGCGTTGAACGGAGAGGCACTGAAGCTTTCTTT	CSVERRGTEAFF
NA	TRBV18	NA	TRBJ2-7	TGTGCCAGCTCCCTAGAAGGCGAGCAGTACTTC	CASSLEGEQYF
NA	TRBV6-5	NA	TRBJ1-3	TGTGCCAGCAGGGTTGACAGCGCTGGAAACACCATATATTTT	CASRVDSAGNTIYF
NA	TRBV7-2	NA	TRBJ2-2	TGTGCCAGCAGCGGTCAGGGGCAGGGCGGGGAGCTGTTTTTT	CASSGQGQGGELFF
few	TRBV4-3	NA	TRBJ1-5	TGCGCCAGCAGCCGAGGGTATGGGGATCAGCCCCAGCATTTT	CASSRGYGDQPQHF
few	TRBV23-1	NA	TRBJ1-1	TGCGCCAGCAGTCTAAGGCCCAGCCGAACAGGGAGCACTGAAGCTTTCTTT	CASSLRPSRTGSTEAFF
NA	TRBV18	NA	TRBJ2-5	TGTGCCAGCTCAACGGCGGGATTGCAGGAGACCCAGTACTTC	CASSTAGLQETQYF
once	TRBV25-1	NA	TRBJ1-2	TGTGCCAGCAGAATGGACAACAGCTATGGCTACACCTTC	CASRMDNSYGYTF
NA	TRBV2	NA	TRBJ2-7	TGTGCCAGCGGAACAGTATTAGAGCAGTACTTC	CASGTVLEQYF
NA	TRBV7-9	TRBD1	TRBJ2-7	TGTGCCAGCAACCGCGGGGGACAGGGGGCCGAGCAGTACTTC	CASNRGGQGAEQYF
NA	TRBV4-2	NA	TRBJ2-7	TGTGCCAGCAGCCAAGGGCCGGGGTATGAGCAGTACTTC	CASSQGPGYEQYF
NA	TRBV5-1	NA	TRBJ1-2	TGCGCCAGCAGCTTCCAGATGTCTAACTATGGCTACACCTTC	CASSFQMSNYGYTF
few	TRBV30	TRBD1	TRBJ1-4	TGTGCCTGGAGTGTACAATCAGGGGGCGGGGAAAAACTGTTTTTT	CAWSVQSGGGEKLFF
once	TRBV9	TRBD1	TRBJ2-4	TGTGCCAGCAGCCCCCGGACAGGGTTGGAAAACATTCAGTACTTC	CASSPRTGLENIQYF
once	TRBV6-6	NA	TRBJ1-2	TGTGCCAGCAGTGCCCTCGGGGGGCGCTTTTTTTATGGCTACACCTTC	CASSALGGRFFYGYTF
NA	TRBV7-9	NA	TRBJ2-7	TGTGCCAGCAGTCACTTAACTGGGGCGCGATACGAGCAGTACTTC	CASSHLTGARYEQYF
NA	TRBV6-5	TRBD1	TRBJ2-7	TGTGCCAGCAGTTCCTCCCGGGACAGGGTGACCTACGAGCAGTACTTC	CASSSSRDRVTYEQYF
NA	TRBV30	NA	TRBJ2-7	TGTGCCTGGAGTAGGGGCAGGGTTTACGAGCAGTACTTC	CAWSRGRVYEQYF
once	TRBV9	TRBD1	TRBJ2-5	TGTGCCAGCAGCCCCCAGACAGGGGCGAGGGAGACCCAGTACTTC	CASSPQTGARETQYF
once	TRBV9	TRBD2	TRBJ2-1	TGTGCCAGCAGCGTGGCGCTTACTAGCGGAAGCTCCTACAATGAGCAGTTCTTC	CASSVALTSGSSYNEQFF
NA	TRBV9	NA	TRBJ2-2	TGTGCCAGCACTCGACTGTCTAACACCGGGGAGCTGTTTTTT	CASTRLSNTGELFF
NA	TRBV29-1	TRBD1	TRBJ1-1	TGCAGCGTTGATGGTGGACAGGGGGGGAACACTGAAGCTTTCTTT	CSVDGGQGGNTEAFF
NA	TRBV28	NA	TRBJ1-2	TGTGCCAGCAGCTCCCCACAAAGCTACACCTTC	CASSSPQSYTF
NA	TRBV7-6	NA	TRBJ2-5	TGTGCCAGCAGCCTACAGGAGACCCAGTACTTC	CASSLQETQYF
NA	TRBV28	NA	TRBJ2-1	TGTGCCAGCAGGGTGGCAGGGGTTTCCTACAATGAGCAGTTCTTC	CASRVAGVSYNEQFF
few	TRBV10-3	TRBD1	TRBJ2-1	TGTGCCATCAGTGGGACAGGGGGGAACGGTGAGCAGTTCTTC	CAISGTGGNGEQFF
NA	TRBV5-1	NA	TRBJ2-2	TGCGCCAGCAGCTTCTCGGGTTTCACCGGGGAGCTGTTTTTT	CASSFSGFTGELFF
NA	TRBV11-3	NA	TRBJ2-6	TGTGCCAGCAGCTTAGGCATCGGGTCCCCCGGCGTCCTGACTTTC	CASSLGIGSPGVLTF
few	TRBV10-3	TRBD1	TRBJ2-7	TGTGCCATCAGTGAGCGACAGGGGCTGAACTACGAGCAGTACTTC	CAISERQGLNYEQYF
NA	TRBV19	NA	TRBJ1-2	TGTGCCAGTAGCCAAACTAGGGAAAGGCCTGGCTACACCTTC	CASSQTRERPGYTF
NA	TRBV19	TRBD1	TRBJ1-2	TGTGCCAGTAGTAGGGGACAGGGCCACTATGGCTACACCTTC	CASSRGQGHYGYTF
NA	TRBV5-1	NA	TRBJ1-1	TGCGCCAGCAGCTTGGGACAGGAGTTCGCTGAAGCTTTCTTT	CASSLGQEFAEAFF
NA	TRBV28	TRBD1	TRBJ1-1	TGTGCCAGCAGCTCCACCTCGGGACAGGGTATATGGGGCACTGAAGCTTTCTTT	CASSSTSGQGIWGTEAFF
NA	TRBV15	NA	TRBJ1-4	TGTGCCACCAGCAGGGACAGCGCCTTTGGGAAACTGTTTTTT	CATSRDSAFGKLFF
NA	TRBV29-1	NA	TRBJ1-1	TGCAGCATTAAATTCGAACAAATGAACACTGAAGCTTTCTTT	CSIKFEQMNTEAFF
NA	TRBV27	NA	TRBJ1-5	TGTGCCAACAGTTTATTTTATCGTGGAACACTAAGCAATCAGCCCCAGCATTTT	CANSLFYRGTLSNQPQHF
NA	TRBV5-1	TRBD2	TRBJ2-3	TGCGCCAGCAGCTGGGGGGAGCGGGACACAGATACGCAGTATTTT	CASSWGERDTDTQYF
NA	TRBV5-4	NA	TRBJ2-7	TGTGCCAGCAGCCGTTCCTACGAGCAGTACTTC	CASSRSYEQYF
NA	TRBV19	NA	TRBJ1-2	TGTGCCAGTAGTGGGAGGGTTGGTGGCTACACCTTC	CASSGRVGGYTF
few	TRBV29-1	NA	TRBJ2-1	TGCAGCGTCGACCCTCCCAGCGGCTCCTACAATGAGCAGTTCTTC	CSVDPPSGSYNEQFF
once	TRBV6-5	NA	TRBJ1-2	TGTGCCAGCAGTTACGGGGAGAGCTATGGCTACACCTTC	CASSYGESYGYTF
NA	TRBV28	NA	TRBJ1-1	TGTGCCAGCAGTTTAGCAGGACAGAACACTGAAGCTTTCTTT	CASSLAGQNTEAFF